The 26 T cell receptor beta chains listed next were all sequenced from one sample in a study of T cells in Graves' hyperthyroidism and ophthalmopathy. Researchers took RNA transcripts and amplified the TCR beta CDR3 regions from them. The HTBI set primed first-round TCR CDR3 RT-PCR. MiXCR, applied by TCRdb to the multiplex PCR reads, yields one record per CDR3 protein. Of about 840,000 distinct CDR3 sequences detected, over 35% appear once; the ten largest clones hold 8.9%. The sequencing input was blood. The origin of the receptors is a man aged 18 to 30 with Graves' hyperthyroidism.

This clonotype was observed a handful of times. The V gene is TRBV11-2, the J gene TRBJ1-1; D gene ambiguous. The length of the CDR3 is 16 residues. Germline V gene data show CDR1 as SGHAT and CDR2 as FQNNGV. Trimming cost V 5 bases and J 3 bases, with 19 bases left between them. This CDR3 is CASSVLPGLLDTEAFF. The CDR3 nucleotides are TGTGCCAGCAGCGTGTTACCGGGTCTTCTTGACACTGAAGCTTTCTTT.

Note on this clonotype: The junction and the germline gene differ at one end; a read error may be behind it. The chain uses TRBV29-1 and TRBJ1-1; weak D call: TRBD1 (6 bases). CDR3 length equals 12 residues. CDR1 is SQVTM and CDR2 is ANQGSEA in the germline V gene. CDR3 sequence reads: CSGEAQGTEAFF. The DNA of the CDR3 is TGCAGCGGTGAAGCACAGGGCACTGAAGCTTTCTTT.

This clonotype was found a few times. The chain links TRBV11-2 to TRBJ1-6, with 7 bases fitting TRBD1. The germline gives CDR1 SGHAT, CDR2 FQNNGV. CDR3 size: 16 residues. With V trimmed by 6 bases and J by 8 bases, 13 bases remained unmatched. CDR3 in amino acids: CASRAGMGTAYSPLHF. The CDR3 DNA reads TGTGCCAGCAGAGCGGGGATGGGGACAGCCTATTCACCCCTCCACTTT.

The CDR3 region has the DNA TGTGCCAGCAGCCCCCGAGCCGGGACTAGCGGGGAGTGGGCAGAGACCCAGTACTTC. Its translation is CASSPRAGTSGEWAETQYF. The J gene is TRBJ2-5, the V gene TRBV14, with 13 bases that match TRBD2. V lost 4 bases to trimming and J lost 4 bases; unmatched junction nucleotides: 15. The CDR3 contains 19 residues. Germline loops: CDR1 SGHDN, CDR2 FVKESK.

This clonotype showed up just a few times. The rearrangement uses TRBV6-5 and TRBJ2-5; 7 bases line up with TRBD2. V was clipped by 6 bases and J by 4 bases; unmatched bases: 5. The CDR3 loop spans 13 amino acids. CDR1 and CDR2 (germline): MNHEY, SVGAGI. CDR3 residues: CASSNAGVETQYF. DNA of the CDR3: TGTGCCAGCAGCAACGCGGGGGTAGAGACCCAGTACTTC.

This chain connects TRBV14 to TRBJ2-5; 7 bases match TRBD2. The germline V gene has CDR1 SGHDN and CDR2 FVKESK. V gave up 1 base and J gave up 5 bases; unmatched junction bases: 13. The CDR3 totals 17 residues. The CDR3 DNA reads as TGTGCCAGCAGCCAAGGGACTAGATCAAGTCTGAGGGAGACCCAGTACTTC. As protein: CASSQGTRSSLRETQYF.

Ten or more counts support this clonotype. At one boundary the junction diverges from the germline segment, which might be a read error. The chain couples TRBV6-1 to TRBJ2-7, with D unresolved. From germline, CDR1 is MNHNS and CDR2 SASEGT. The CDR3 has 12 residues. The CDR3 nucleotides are TGTGCCAGCCGTGAAGGGACCTACGAGCAGTACTTC. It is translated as CASREGTYEQYF.

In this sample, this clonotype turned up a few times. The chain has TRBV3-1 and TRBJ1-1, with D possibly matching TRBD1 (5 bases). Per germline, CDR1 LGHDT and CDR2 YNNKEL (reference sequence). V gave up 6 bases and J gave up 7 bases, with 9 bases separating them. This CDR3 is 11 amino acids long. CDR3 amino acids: CASRGGSEAFF. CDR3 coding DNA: TGTGCCAGCAGGGGGGGAAGTGAAGCTTTCTTT.

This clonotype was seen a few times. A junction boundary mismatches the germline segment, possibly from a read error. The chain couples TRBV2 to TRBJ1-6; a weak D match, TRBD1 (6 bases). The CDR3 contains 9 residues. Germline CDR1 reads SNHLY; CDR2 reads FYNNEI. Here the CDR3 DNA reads TGTGCCAGCAGTGAACAGGGGATCTTT. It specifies CASSEQGIF. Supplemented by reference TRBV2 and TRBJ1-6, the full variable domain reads EPEVTQTPSHQVTQMGQEVILRCVPISNHLYFYWYRQILGQKVEFLVSFYNNEISEKSEIFDDQFSVERPDGSNFTLKIRSTKLEDSAMYFCASSEQGIFGNGTRLTVT.

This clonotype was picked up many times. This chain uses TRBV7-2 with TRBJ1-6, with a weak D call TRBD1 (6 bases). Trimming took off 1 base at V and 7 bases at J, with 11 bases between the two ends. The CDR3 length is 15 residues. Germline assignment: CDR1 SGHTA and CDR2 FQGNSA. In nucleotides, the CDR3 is TGTGCCAGCAGCTTAGGGGCAGGGGAGAATTCACCCCTCCACTTT. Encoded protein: CASSLGAGENSPLHF. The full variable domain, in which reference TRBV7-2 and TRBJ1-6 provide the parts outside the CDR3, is GAGVSQSPSNKVTEKGKDVELRCDPISGHTALYWYRQSLGQGLEFLIYFQGNSAPDKSGLPSDRFSAERTGGSVSTLTIQRTQQEDSAVYLCASSLGAGENSPLHFGNGTRLTVT.

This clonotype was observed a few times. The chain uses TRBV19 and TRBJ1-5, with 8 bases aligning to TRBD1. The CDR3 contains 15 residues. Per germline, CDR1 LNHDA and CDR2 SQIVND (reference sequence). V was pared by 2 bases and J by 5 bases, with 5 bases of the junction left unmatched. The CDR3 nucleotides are TGTGCCAGTAGTATAACCGGGACAGGATATCAGCCCCAGCATTTT. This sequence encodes CASSITGTGYQPQHF.

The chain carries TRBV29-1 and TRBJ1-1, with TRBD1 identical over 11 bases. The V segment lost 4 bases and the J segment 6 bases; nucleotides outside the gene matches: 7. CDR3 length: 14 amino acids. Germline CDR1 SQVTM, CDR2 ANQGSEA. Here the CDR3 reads CSVVRTGGRPEAFF. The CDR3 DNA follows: TGCAGCGTTGTCCGGACAGGGGGCCGACCTGAAGCTTTCTTT.

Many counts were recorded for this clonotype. CDR3 protein: CAISDRRGANSPLHF. The DNA for the CDR3 is TGTGCCATCAGTGACCGGCGCGGGGCGAATTCACCCCTCCACTTT. The chain joins TRBV10-3 to TRBJ1-6, with TRBD1 as a possible D gene (5 bases). Germline V gene sequence: CDR1 ENHRY, CDR2 SYGVKD. The V end was cut by 3 bases, the J end by 7 bases, with 13 bases between. This CDR3 comprises 15 residues.

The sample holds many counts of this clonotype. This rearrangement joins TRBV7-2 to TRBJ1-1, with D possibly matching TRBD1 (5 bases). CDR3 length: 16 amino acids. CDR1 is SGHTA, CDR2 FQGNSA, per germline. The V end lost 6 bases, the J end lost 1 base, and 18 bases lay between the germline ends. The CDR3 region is CASRKQGSGANTEAFF. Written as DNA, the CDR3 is TGTGCCAGCAGAAAGCAGGGTTCGGGAGCGAACACTGAAGCTTTCTTT.

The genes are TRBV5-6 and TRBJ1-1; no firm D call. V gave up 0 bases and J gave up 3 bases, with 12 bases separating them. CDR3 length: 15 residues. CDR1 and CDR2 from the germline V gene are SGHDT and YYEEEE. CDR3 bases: TGTGCCAGCAGCTTGGACCGGGTGGTATACACTGAAGCTTTCTTT. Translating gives CASSLDRVVYTEAFF.

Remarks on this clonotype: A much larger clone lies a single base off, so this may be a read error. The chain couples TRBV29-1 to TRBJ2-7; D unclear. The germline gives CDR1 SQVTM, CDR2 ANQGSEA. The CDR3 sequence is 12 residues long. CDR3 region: CSVFPDGYGQYF. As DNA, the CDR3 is TGCAGCGTCTTTCCGGACGGCTACGGGCAGTACTTC.

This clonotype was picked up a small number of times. CDR3: CASLEASSSYEQYF. CDR3 sequence (DNA): TGTGCCAGCCTAGAGGCGTCGAGCTCCTACGAGCAGTACTTC. The genes are TRBV7-2 and TRBJ2-7; no reliable D call. V was clipped by 8 bases and J by 0 bases, with 14 bases between them. There are 14 residues in the CDR3. Germline V gene sequence: CDR1 SGHTA, CDR2 FQGNSA.

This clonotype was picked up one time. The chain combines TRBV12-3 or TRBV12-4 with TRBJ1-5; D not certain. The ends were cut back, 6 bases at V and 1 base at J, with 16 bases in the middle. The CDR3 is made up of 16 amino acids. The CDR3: CASSSGPTNSNQPQHF. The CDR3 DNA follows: TGTGCCAGCAGCTCCGGGCCCACGAACAGCAATCAGCCCCAGCATTTT.

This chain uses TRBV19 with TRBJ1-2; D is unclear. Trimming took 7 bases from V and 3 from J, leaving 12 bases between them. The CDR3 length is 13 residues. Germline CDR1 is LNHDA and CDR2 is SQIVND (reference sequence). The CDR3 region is CASTNSADYGYTF. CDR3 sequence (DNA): TGTGCCAGTACTAACTCCGCTGACTATGGCTACACCTTC.

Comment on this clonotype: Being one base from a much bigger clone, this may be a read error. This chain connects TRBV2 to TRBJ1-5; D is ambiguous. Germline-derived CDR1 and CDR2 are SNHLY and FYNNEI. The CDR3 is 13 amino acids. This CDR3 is CASHGGINQHQHF. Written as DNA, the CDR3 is TGTGCCAGCCATGGAGGGATCAATCAGCACCAGCATTTT.

In nucleotides, the CDR3 is TGTGCCAGCAGCGTTGAAGGCAGGGGGGAAACCGGGGAGCTGTTTTTT. It encodes CASSVEGRGETGELFF. The V gene is TRBV9, the J gene TRBJ2-2, with TRBD1 as a possible D gene (7 bases). Trimming pared 2 bases from V and 5 bases from J, leaving 16 bases between. This CDR3 is 16 amino acids long. Germline lookup yields CDR1 SGDLS and CDR2 YYNGEE.

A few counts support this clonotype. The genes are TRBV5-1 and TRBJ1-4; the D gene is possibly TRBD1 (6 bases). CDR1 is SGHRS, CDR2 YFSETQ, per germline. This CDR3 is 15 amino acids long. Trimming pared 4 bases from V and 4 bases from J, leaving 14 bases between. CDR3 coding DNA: TGCGCCAGCAGCCCCAGGGGACCCGGTAATGAAAAACTGTTTTTT. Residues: CASSPRGPGNEKLFF.

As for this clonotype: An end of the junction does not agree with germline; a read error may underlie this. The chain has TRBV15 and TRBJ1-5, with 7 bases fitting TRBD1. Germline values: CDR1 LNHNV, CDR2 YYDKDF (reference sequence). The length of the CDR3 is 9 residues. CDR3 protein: CATGTVEYF. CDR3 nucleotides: TGTGCCACCGGGACAGTTGAATATTTT.

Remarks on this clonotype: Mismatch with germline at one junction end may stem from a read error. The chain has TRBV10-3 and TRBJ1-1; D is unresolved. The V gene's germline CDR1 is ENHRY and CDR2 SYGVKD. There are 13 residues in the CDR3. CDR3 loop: CAISDGGRGETFF. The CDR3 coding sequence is TGTGCCATCAGTGATGGTGGACGGGGTGAAACTTTCTTT.

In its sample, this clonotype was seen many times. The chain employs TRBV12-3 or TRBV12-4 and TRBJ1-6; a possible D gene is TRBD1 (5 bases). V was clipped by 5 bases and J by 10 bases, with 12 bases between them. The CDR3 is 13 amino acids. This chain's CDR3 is CASSAGGVSPLHF. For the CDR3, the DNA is TGTGCCAGCAGTGCCGGGGGAGTCTCACCCCTCCACTTT.

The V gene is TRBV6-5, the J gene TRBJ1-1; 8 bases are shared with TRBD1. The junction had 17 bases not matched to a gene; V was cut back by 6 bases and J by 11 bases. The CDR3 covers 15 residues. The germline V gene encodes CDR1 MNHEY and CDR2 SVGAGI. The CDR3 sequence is CASSERTGHALWAFF. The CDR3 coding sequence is TGTGCCAGCAGCGAACGGACAGGGCACGCCCTGTGGGCTTTCTTT.